Listed below are T cell receptor beta chains from one sample, sequenced in a study of blood T cell repertoires in COVID-19. Here immunoSEQ multiplex PCR was the method, and the copy in TCRdb shows in-frame clones only, minus some. Here the sample spans more than 200,000 clones, around 83% being singletons. Sequenced input: peripheral blood. Receptor source: a middle-aged woman who had recovered from COVID-19. CDR3s include the opening cysteine and the closing phenylalanine or tryptophan. The size of a clone is reported for some rows only, either as once, few or many, or as a class for expanded clones.

TRBV5-1	NA	TRBJ1-2	CASSFGYAGDYGYTF
TRBV11-3	NA	TRBJ1-3	CASSNISSGNTIYF
TRBV19	NA	TRBJ2-3	CASTGLASTDTQYF
TRBV13	few	TRBJ1-2	CASSLGRDFYGYTF
TRBV29-1	NA	TRBJ2-3	CSVTPSSDTQYF
TRBV5-4	NA	TRBJ2-7	CASSLDGASGGNYEQYF
TRBV6-1	NA	TRBJ1-6	CASSDQGESLHF
TRBV6-5	few	TRBJ2-5	CASIRARGSRETQYF
TRBV30	once	TRBJ2-6	CAWLGRSSGANVLTF
TRBV7-8	NA	TRBJ2-3	CASSRQGGLGGDTQYF
TRBV11-3	NA	TRBJ2-3	CVSGLGTDTQYF
TRBV6-5	once	TRBJ2-5	CASRTGSRETQYF
TRBV5-4	NA	TRBJ1-1	CASSSAKDGGNTEAFF
TRBV30	NA	TRBJ1-6	CAWSGTGGNNSPLHF
TRBV7-9	NA	TRBJ1-1	CASSFLDRGSTEAFF
TRBV18	NA	TRBJ1-6	CASSPGTDYSPLHF
TRBV12-3/TRBV12-4	few	TRBJ2-3	CASRLGGADTQYF
TRBV10-3	NA	TRBJ1-2	CAISEFTGNGYTF
TRBV7-9	NA	TRBJ2-1	CASSLPFGGGSYNEQFF
TRBV18	NA	TRBJ2-7	CASSPTSGGAYEQYF
TRBV7-9	NA	TRBJ1-1	CASSLGQSNTEAFF
TRBV5-1	NA	TRBJ2-3	CASRVTGLLADTQYF